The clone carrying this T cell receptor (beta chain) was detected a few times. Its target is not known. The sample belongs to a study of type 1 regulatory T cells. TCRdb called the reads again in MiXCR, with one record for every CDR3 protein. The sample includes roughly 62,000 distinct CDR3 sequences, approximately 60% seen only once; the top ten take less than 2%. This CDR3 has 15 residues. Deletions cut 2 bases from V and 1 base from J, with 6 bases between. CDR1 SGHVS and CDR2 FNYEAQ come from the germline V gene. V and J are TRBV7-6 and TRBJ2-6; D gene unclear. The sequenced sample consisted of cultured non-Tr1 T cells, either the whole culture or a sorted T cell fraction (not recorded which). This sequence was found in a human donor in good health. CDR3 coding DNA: TGTGCCAGCAGCTTATGGGGTTCTGGGGCCAACGTCCTGACTTTC. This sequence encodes CASSLWGSGANVLTF.